The 5 T cell receptor beta chains below were found in one sample sequenced in a study of blood T cell repertoires in COVID-19 (TCRdb year 2020). The library was produced with the immunoSEQ multiplex PCR assay. Not all clones reach the TCRdb copy of this immuneACCESS table, which keeps in-frame sequences only. Checked studies attribute under half of the gap to unresolved V genes and leave the rest unexplained. This sample lists some 60,000 clones; about nine tenths were detected once. The ten biggest clones cover roughly 1.7% of the sample. Material: peripheral blood. The receptors shown here come from a human donor in a cohort sampled during active COVID-19.

The chain employs TRBV28 and TRBJ1-1; D unclear. The V end lost 3 bases, the J end lost 5 bases, and 10 bases lay between the germline ends. Germline values: CDR1 MDHEN, CDR2 SYDVKM. This CDR3 spans 13 amino acids. This chain's CDR3 is CASSLGGGTEAFF. The CDR3 nucleotides are TGTGCCAGCAGTTTGGGAGGAGGGACTGAAGCTTTCTTT.

The CDR3 sequence is CASSIPTSGRASQETQYF. CDR3 sequence (DNA): TGTGCCAGTAGTATCCCTACTAGCGGGAGGGCTAGTCAAGAGACCCAGTACTTC. This chain links TRBV19 with TRBJ2-5, with TRBD2 identical over 13 bases. CDR3 length equals 18 residues. J lost 2 bases, V lost 3 bases, and 9 bases had no gene match. Germline V gene sequence: CDR1 LNHDA, CDR2 SQIVND (reference sequence). Complete variable domain (other parts from reference TRBV19 and TRBJ2-5): DGGITQSPKYLFRKEGQNVTLSCEQNLNHDAMYWYRQDPGQGLRLIYYSQIVNDFQKGDIAEGYSVSREKKESFPLTVTSAQKNPTAFYLCASSIPTSGRASQETQYFGPGTRLLVL.

This chain links TRBV12-5 with TRBJ2-7; possible D gene TRBD1, 6 bases. The germline V and J ends were trimmed by 6 bases and 3 bases, with 9 bases remaining between them. CDR3 size: 12 residues. Germline values: CDR1 LGHNT, CDR2 FRNRAP. In nucleotides, the CDR3 is TGTGCTAGTGGGCTACAGGGCTACGAGCAGTACTTC. Its protein product is CASGLQGYEQYF.

This chain links TRBV11-2 with TRBJ2-3, with D tentatively TRBD2 (6 bases). V lost 5 bases, J lost 2 bases, and 11 bases lay in between. Germline V lookup: CDR1 SGHAT, CDR2 FQNNGV. CDR3 length equals 14 residues. CDR3 sequence: CASSPSGYTDTQYF. CDR3 bases: TGTGCCAGCAGCCCAAGCGGGTACACAGATACGCAGTATTTT.

This sequence joins TRBV19 and TRBJ1-2; D is ambiguous. Germline values: CDR1 LNHDA, CDR2 SQIVND (reference sequence). The CDR3 is 12 amino acids. The germline V and J ends were trimmed by 7 bases and 8 bases, with 14 bases remaining between them. DNA of the CDR3: TGTGCCAGTAATGTCCCACTGAAAGGCTACACCTTC. Translating gives CASNVPLKGYTF.